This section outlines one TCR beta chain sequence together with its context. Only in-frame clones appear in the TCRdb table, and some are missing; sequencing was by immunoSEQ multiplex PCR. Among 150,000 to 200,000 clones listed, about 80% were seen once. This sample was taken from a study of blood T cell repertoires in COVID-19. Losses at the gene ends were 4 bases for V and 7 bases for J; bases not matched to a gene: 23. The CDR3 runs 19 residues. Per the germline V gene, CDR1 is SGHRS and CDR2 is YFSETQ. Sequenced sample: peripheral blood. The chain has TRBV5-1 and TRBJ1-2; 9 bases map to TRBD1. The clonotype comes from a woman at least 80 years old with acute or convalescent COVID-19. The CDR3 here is CASSPGHLTHRTGVVGYTF. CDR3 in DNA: TGCGCCAGCAGCCCCGGCCATTTGACGCACCGGACAGGGGTAGTTGGCTACACCTTC. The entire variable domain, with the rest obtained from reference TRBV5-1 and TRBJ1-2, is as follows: KAGVTQTPRYLIKTRGQQVTLSCSPISGHRSVSWYQQTPGQGLQFLFEYFSETQRNKGNFPGRFSGRQFSNSRSEMNVSTLELGDSALYLCASSPGHLTHRTGVVGYTFGSGTRLTVV.